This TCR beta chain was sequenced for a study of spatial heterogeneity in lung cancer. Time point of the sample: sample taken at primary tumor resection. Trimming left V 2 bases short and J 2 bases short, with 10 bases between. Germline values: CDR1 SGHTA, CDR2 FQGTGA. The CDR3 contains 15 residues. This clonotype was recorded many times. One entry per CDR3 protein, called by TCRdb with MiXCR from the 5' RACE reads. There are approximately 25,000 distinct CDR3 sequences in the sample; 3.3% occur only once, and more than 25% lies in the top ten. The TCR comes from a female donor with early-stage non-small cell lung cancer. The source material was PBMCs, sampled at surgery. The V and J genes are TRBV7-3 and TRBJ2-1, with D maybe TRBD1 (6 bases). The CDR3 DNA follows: TGTGCCAGCAGCTTAGGGGGCGGGCCCTACAATGAGCAGTTCTTC. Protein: CASSLGGGPYNEQFF. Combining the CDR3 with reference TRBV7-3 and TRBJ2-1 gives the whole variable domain GAGVSQTPSNKVTEKGKYVELRCDPISGHTALYWYRQSLGQGPEFLIYFQGTGAADDSGLPNDRFFAVRPEGSVSTLKIQRTERGDSAVYLCASSLGGGPYNEQFFGPGTRLTVL.